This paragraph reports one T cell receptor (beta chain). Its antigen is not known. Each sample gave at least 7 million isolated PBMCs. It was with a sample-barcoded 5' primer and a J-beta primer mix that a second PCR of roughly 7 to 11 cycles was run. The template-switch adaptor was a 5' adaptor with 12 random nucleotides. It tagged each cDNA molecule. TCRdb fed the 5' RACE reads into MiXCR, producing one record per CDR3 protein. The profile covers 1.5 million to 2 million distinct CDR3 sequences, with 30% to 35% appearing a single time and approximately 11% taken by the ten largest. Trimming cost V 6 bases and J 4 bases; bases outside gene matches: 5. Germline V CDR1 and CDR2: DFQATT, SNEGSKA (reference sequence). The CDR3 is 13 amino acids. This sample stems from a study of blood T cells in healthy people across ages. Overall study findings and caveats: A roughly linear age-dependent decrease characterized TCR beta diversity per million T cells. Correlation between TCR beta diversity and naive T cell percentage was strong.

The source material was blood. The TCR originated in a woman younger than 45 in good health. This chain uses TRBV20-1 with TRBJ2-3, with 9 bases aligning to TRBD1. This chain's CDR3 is CSAGQGGADTQYF. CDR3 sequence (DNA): TGCAGTGCGGGACAGGGAGGAGCAGATACGCAGTATTTT.